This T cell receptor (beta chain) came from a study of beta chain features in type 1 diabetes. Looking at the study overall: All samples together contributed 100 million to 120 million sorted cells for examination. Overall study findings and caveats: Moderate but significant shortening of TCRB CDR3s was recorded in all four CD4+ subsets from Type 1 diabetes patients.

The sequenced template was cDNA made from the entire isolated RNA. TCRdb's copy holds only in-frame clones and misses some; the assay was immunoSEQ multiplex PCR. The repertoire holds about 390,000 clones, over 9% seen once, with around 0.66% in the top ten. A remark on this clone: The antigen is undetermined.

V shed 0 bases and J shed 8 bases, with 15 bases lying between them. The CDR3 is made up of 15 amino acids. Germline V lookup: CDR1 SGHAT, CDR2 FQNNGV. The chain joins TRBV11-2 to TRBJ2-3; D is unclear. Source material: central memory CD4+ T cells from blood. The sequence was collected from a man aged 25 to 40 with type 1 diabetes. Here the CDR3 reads CASSLDLGTSRTQYF. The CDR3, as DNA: TGTGCCAGCAGCTTAGACCTTGGTACATCGCGTACGCAGTATTTT.